The present TCR beta chain was sequenced within a study of blood T cells in healthy people across ages. Study-wide results and limits: Diversity was higher, and naive CD4+ cells more numerous, in long-lived donors than in aged donors. Leaving the PBMCs unsorted stopped any conclusive comparison of naive versus antigen-experienced cells. Estimated diversity that came from one million T cells was considered an underestimate.

This clonotype has just a few counts. The antigen is not known. Peripheral blood from each donor was collected in a volume of 8.5 to 10 milliliters. The second PCR ran about 6 to 12 cycles with a sample-barcoded 5' primer and J-beta primers. Each CDR3 protein gets one entry after TCRdb re-called the 5' RACE reads with MiXCR. The data show over 600,000 distinct CDR3 sequences, about 21% seen once. The CDR3 runs 16 residues. Per germline, CDR1 LGHNT and CDR2 FRNRAP. J gave up 6 bases and V 2 bases, and 5 bases lay outside the gene matches. The material sequenced was blood. The receptor comes from an older man in good health. This chain joins TRBV12-5 and TRBJ2-5; TRBD2 matches at 14 bases. The CDR3 DNA reads TGTGCTAGTGGTTTGAGGGGACTAGCGGGAGTGAAGACCCAGTACTTC. Amino acids: CASGLRGLAGVKTQYF. Complete variable domain (other parts from reference TRBV12-5 and TRBJ2-5): DARVTQTPRHKVTEMGQEVTMRCQPILGHNTVFWYRQTMMQGLELLAYFRNRAPLDDSGMPKDRFSAEMPDATLATLKIQPSEPRDSAVYFCASGLRGLAGVKTQYFGPGTRLLVL.